The clone carrying this TCR beta chain was picked up a small number of times. Its antigen is not identified. Duration under 3 months, a NOSPECS grade of at least 4, and a Clinical Activity Score of at least 3 characterized the ophthalmopathy patients. Investigators excluded patients with uncontrolled infection, other autoimmune disease, pregnancy or lactation. Diagnostic assessment was based on clinical symptoms, serum thyroxine and TRAb, thyroid ultrasound and orbital computed tomography. Germline CDR1 and CDR2: PRHDT and FYEKMQ (reference sequence). There are 18 residues in the CDR3. Trimming removed 2 bases from V and 4 bases from J, with 21 bases in between. The data were obtained in a study of T cells in Graves' hyperthyroidism and ophthalmopathy. Whole-study findings and limits: A model using 13 V-J features told ophthalmopathy apart from stable hyperthyroidism.

Amplification of TCR beta CDR3 regions was performed using RNA transcripts as template. The TCR CDR3 was amplified in a first-round RT-PCR using the HTBI primer set. TCRdb called the multiplex PCR reads again in MiXCR, with one record for every CDR3 protein. The sample holds approximately 530,000 distinct CDR3 sequences, about 20% seen once. The origin of this receptor is a man in his forties with Graves' ophthalmopathy. The source material was blood. The rearrangement joins TRBV13 to TRBJ1-5, with TRBD1 as a possible D gene (5 bases). CDR3 in DNA: TGTGCCAGCAGCTTACTTCGGCTGAACAGGTGCTTAAATCAGCCCCAGCATTTT. Its translation: CASSLLRLNRCLNQPQHF.